The source of this T cell receptor beta chain is a study of blood T cells in healthy people across ages. Study-wide results and caveats: More naive CD4+ cells and higher diversity marked long-lived donors relative to aged donors.

The draw of peripheral blood yielded around 9.6 milliliters from each donor. RNA extraction gave at least 5.5 micrograms of total RNA per sample. As to this clonotype: What it binds is not known. The CDR3 ends on some other residue instead of the conserved phenylalanine or tryptophan, so this is likely a read error.

This CDR3 comprises 14 residues. From germline, CDR1 is MNHNY and CDR2 SVGAGI (reference sequence). With a J-beta primer mix and a sample-barcoded 5' primer, a second PCR ran 7 to 11 cycles. At least 2.5 million CDR3-containing paired-end reads were obtained per sample. TCRdb itself ran the 5' RACE reads through MiXCR, one entry per CDR3 protein. The sample lists roughly 650,000 distinct CDR3 sequences; roughly 32% were seen once. This clonotype was sampled from a woman of 80 years or more in good health. The material sequenced was blood. This chain uses TRBV6-6 with TRBJ1-1; the D is unclear. The DNA for the CDR3 is TGTGCTAGCAGTACCGACACTCAGAACACTGAAGCTTTCTGT. Its protein product is CASSTDTQNTEAFC.